The clone carrying this TCR beta chain was counted only a few times. These data originate in a study of T cells in localized non-small cell lung cancer. Losses at the gene ends were 5 bases for V and 7 bases for J; bases not matched to a gene: 11. Germline V gene sequence: CDR1 SGHNT, CDR2 YENEEA. The CDR3 is 16 residues long. Method: immunoSEQ multiplex PCR; TCRdb's copy keeps in-frame clones and lacks some. Among about 7,300 clones listed, around 23% were seen once. The specimen was lung tumor tissue, collected before any cancer treatment. This sequence joins TRBV11-3 and TRBJ2-5, with 12 bases fitting TRBD1. The clonotype originates from a man aged 40 to 75 with stage III squamous cell lung carcinoma. The CDR3 here is CASSPPGQGAGVTQYF. The DNA of the CDR3 is TGTGCCAGCAGCCCCCCGGGACAGGGGGCGGGGGTGACCCAGTACTTC.